Listed here is a single T cell receptor beta chain. The antigen it recognizes is unknown. Base qualities are not provided; no much larger clone lies one nucleotide away. Using the deep immunoSEQ assay, multiplex PCR amplified TCR CDR3 regions from genomic DNA. Extracted genomic DNA from each cell subset was spread evenly across all wells of several immunoSEQ 96-well plates, with each plate serving as a replicate. Each replicate PCR for sorted subsets received about 220 ng genomic DNA, equal to roughly 33,000 T cell genomes. The purified libraries were quantified using a Qubit 3.0 fluorometer, sized with a Bioanalyzer 2100, and then quantified again using the KAPA Library Quantification kit. A separate single-read 150-cycle Illumina NextSeq 550 flow cell was used to sequence each immunoSEQ 96-well plate. Per the authors' processing: Because only junctional sequences without quality scores were contained in the immunoSEQ output, filtering matching that applied to full-length reads could not be performed. To assign V/J genes and CDR3, sequences were annotated against IMGT germline references using PyIR, a Python wrapper for IgBLAST v1.9. Reads with weak V/J assignments (E-value above 1e-6), missing CDR3, stop codons, out-of-frame junctions, or ambiguous translated residues were removed. V3J clonotypes were defined by identical inferred V gene, J gene, and CDR3 amino acid sequence. Percentage overlap between repertoires was computed as shared unique clonotypes divided by the size of the smaller repertoire. RTK rarefaction, the Chao1 estimator, and Recon v2.1 estimates of unobserved clonotypes were used to assess repertoire richness. Generation probabilities for all TCRbeta clonotypes obtained by the gDNA method from a handful of donors were computed using OLGA. TCRdb carries this immuneACCESS record with in-frame sequences only. Its versions omit some clonotypes, under half of them owing to an unresolved V gene in the studies checked, with the rest unexplained. Clonal size and the V and J genes are those of that table, whereas D and trimming came from the DNA. The sample contains about 1.5 million clones, roughly 96% of them found a single time. The top ten hold roughly 1.2% of the sample.

The donors were healthy, HIV-negative adults with no recently reported acute infections or vaccinations. Every donor was a Caucasian adult residing in Nashville, Tennessee, USA. Magnetic negative selection was used to enrich CD4+ T cells, after which naive cells were positively selected on CD45RA and the negative fraction became the memory subset. After blood collection by leukapheresis, PBMCs were isolated using Ficoll-Histopaque density gradient centrifugation and then cryopreserved in the vapor phase of liquid nitrogen. Purity and quantity of every magnetically sorted T cell population were checked by analytical flow cytometry. Genomic DNA was isolated from each sorted fraction and quantified by UV absorbance on a Nanodrop 2000c. These data originate in a study of shared clonotypes between healthy human individuals (TCRdb year 2020). Describing the broader study: The cohort comprised two women and a few men aged 18 to 49 years. To estimate repertoire size and how much clonotypes are shared between individuals, the study performed deep sequencing of blood TCR repertoires from a few healthy adults. For each donor, three plates each were used for CD4 naive and CD4 memory, two plates were used for CD8 naive, and one plate was used for CD8 memory. Each donor's leukapheresis produced roughly between roughly 0.85 and 9.5 billion PBMCs. To increase sequencing depth and limit assay-specific biases, different laboratories used diverse techniques to prepare libraries and sequence TCR repertoires.

CDR1 MDHEN and CDR2 SYDVKM are derived from the germline V gene. A distance of 17 bases separates the germline ends of V and J, which lose 3 bases and 0 bases respectively. From cysteine to phenylalanine, the CDR3 is 17 amino acids long. Here the CDR3 DNA is all that survives: 51 bases in frame from base 1. The paper's findings and limits, for the study overall: The genetic and exposure-history diversity represented was limited by the small number of donors. Clonotypes shared by all four sorted-subset donors showed higher generation probabilities than non-shared clonotypes. When several donors were compared, the shared fraction of clonotypes was around 5.1% for naive CD4, around 3.6% for naive CD8, roughly 2.3% for memory CD4, and around 0.37% for memory CD8. Even with the large sequencing depth, rarefaction of the sorted-subset datasets indicated that sequencing was incomplete. Sampling was restricted to blood, and TCR repertoires in tissues likely differ from the TCR repertoires found in blood. Estimated clonotype richness was generally larger for naive than for memory subsets. Pairwise subsampling led to the expectation that sequencing depth would affect the degree of clonotype sharing among donors.

This receptor chain uses TRBV28 and TRBJ2-5, and possibly TRBD2, on 6 matching bases. What was sequenced was naive CD4+ T cells sorted from blood. According to the study, the label for this sample's cell subset or site signals: CD45RA+ positively selected. This TCR came from a man younger than 40 in good health. The nucleotide sequence reads as follows: TGTGCCAGCAGTTTTTCTTCAGCGGGTGAAAACCAAGAGACCCAGTACTTC. Its product reads: CASSFSSAGENQETQYF.